This TCR beta chain was recorded in a study of cytomegalovirus exposure and HLA in healthy donors. General observations from the study: It was only CMV serostatus that was available as immune exposure information. V- and J-gene trimming in TCR beta was tied to a missense DCLRE1C variant by an analysis performed later. Excluded: some indistinguishable V segments such as TRBV6-2 and TRBV6-3.

Use of 60 Vbeta and 13 Jbeta primers characterized the PCR. Measured with immunoSEQ multiplex PCR; TCRdb has only the in-frame clones, and not every one. Of about 190,000 clones listed, around four fifths are singletons. Points on this clone: Antigen specificity is unknown.

Germline-derived CDR1 and CDR2 are MDHEN and SYDVKM. J was trimmed by 2 bases and V by 5 bases; bases with no gene match: 10. The CDR3 totals 16 residues. V and J are TRBV28 and TRBJ1-1, with 8 bases aligning to TRBD1. Sequencing input: PBMCs. This TCR was recovered from a man aged 40-55 years in good health and CMV-seropositive. DNA for the CDR3: TGTGCCAGCAGTCTCAGGGGGCGCGGATCCAACACTGAAGCTTTCTTT. Translating it yields CASSLRGRGSNTEAFF.